This TCR beta chain stems from a study of tumor-infiltrating lymphocytes in primary liver carcinoma. Concerning this clonotype: Its specificity is not known.

With around 450 ng total RNA as template and a constant-region primer, TCR beta cDNA was made. Libraries covering TCR beta were generated through three nested multiplex PCR rounds (using a slightly modified ARM-PCR). A C-beta reverse primer and TRBV1-TRBV30 forward primers served in each of the first two PCR rounds, at 10 cycles apiece. TCRdb recomputed calls from the multiplex PCR reads with MiXCR, one row per CDR3 protein. The sample lists around 330,000 distinct CDR3 sequences; 65% were seen once. Alongside blood RNA obtained from unsorted whole blood, germline DNA was also extracted. Broader study findings: Tumor-adjacent and tumor-blood pairs shared a smaller degree of overlap than tumor region pairs.

The CDR3 spans 17 residues. Trimming took 6 bases from V and 5 from J; bases not matched to a gene: 10. This clonotype was obtained from a man aged 35 to 55 with primary liver carcinoma and hepatitis B virus infection. Material for sequencing was peripheral blood. The V call is TRBV12-3 or TRBV12-4, the J call TRBJ2-1; TRBD2 matches 13 bases. The CDR3 loop is CASSPPGLAGPNNEQFF. The DNA for the CDR3 is TGTGCCAGCAGCCCGCCGGGACTAGCGGGACCGAACAATGAGCAGTTCTTC.